The clone carrying this T cell receptor (beta chain) has just a few counts. Naive CD8 populations comprised CD45RO-negative cells positively selected for CCR7, excluding terminally differentiated effector memory CD45RA+ cells. Libraries were prepared by immunoSEQ multiplex PCR; TCRdb keeps only in-frame clonotypes and omits some of them. The sample records some 1,900,000 clones, about 95% being singletons. The sample originates from a study of shared clonotypes between healthy human individuals. Material for sequencing was naive CD8+ T cells sorted from blood. This TCR came from a young man in good health.

The CDR3 DNA reads as TGTGCCAGCACCTGGGGGCCTGAAGCTTTCTTT. This sequence encodes CASTWGPEAFF. The V and J genes are TRBV7-9 and TRBJ1-1, with D perhaps TRBD1 (6 bases). Germline loops: CDR1 SEHNR, CDR2 FQNEAQ (reference sequence). This CDR3 is 11 amino acids long. V was shortened by 7 bases and J by 6 bases, with 9 bases between the two germline ends.